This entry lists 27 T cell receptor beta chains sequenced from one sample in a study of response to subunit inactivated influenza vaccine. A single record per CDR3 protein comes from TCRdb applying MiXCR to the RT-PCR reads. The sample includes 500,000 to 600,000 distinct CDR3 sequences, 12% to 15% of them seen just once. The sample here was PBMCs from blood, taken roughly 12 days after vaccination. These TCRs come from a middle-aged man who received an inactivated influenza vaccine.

CDR3 DNA sequence: TGTGCCAGCAGCCCGCCGGGGGTTTCCTACGAGCAGTACTTC. This sequence encodes CASSPPGVSYEQYF. J is TRBJ2-7 and V is TRBV7-9, with D perhaps TRBD2 (6 bases). Trimming took off 5 bases at V and 1 base at J, with 12 bases between the two ends. The CDR3 covers 14 residues. Per germline, CDR1 SEHNR and CDR2 FQNEAQ (reference sequence). The full variable domain, completed using reference TRBV7-9 and TRBJ2-7, is DTGVSQNPRHKITKRGQNVTFRCDPISEHNRLYWYRQTLGQGPEFLTYFQNEAQLEKSRLLSDRFSAERPKGSFSTLEIQRTEQGDSAMYLCASSPPGVSYEQYFGPGTRLTVT.

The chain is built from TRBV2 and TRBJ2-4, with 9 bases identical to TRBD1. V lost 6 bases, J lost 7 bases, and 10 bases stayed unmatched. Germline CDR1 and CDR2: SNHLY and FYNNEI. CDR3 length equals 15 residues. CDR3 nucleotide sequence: TGTGCCAGCAGCCAGGACAGGGGAAGAGGGAACATTCAGTACTTC. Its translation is CASSQDRGRGNIQYF.

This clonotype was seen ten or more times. Here the CDR3 DNA reads TGCAGCGTAAAGCGGGGCCTAGATACGCAGTATTTT. Its protein product is CSVKRGLDTQYF. This chain uses TRBV29-1 with TRBJ2-3; 7 bases are a match to TRBD2. V shed 6 bases and J 5 bases; nucleotides not matched to a gene: 5. The CDR3 is 12 amino acids. Per germline, CDR1 SQVTM and CDR2 ANQGSEA.

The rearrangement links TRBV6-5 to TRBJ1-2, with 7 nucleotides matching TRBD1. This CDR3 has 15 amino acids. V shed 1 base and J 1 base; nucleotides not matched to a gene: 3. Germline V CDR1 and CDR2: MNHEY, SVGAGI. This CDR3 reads CASSYYRDSNYGYTF. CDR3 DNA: TGTGCCAGCAGTTACTACCGGGACAGTAACTATGGCTACACCTTC.

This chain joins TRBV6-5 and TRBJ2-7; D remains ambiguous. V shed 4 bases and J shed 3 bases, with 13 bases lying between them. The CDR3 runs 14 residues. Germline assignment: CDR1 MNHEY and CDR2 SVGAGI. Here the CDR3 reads CASSSHGRGYEQYF. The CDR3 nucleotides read TGTGCCAGCAGTTCCCATGGACGCGGCTACGAGCAGTACTTC.

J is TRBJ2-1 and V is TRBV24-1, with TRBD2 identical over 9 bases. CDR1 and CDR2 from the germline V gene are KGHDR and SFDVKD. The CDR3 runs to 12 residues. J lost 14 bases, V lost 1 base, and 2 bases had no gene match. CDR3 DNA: TGTGCCACCAGTGATTTCGGACTAGCGAAGTTCTTC. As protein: CATSDFGLAKFF.

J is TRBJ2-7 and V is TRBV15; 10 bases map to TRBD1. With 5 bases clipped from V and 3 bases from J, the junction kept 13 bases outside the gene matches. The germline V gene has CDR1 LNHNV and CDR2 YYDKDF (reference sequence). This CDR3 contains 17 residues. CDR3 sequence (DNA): TGTGCCACCAGCGCCCACCTCCGGGACAGGGGTCTCTACGAGCAGTACTTC. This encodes CATSAHLRDRGLYEQYF.

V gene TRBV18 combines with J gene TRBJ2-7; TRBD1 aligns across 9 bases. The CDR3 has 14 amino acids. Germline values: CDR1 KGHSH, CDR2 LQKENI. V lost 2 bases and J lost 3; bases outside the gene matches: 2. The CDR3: CASSPGTGFYEQYF. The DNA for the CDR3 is TGTGCCAGCTCACCAGGGACAGGGTTCTACGAGCAGTACTTC.

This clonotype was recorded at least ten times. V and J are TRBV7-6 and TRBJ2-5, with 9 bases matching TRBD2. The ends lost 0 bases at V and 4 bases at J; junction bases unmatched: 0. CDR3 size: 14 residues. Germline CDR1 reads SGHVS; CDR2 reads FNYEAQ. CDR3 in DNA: TGTGCCAGCAGCTTAGCGACTAGCGGAGAGACCCAGTACTTC. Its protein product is CASSLATSGETQYF.

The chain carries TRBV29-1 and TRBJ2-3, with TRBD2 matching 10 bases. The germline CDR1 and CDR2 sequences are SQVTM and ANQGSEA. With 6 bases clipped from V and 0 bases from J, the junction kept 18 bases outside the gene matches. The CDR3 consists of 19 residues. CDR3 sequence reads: CSVPDSLAGVYISTDTQYF. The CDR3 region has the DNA TGCAGCGTCCCAGACTCTCTAGCGGGAGTATACATAAGCACAGATACGCAGTATTTT.

The DNA of the CDR3 is TGCAGTGCTAATGATTCGGGGGACAAACTGTTTTTT. Its translation is CSANDSGDKLFF. V usage is TRBV20-1 and J usage is TRBJ1-4; D may be TRBD1 (5 bases). This CDR3 region has 12 residues. Trimming pared 4 bases from V and 11 bases from J, leaving 14 bases between. Per germline, CDR1 DFQATT and CDR2 SNEGSKA (reference sequence).

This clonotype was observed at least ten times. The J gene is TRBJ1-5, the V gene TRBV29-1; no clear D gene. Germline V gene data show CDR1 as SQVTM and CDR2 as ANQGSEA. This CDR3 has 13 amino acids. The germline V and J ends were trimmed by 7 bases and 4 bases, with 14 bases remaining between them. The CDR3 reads CSASLEANQPQHF. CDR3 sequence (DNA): TGCAGCGCCTCTTTGGAGGCGAATCAGCCCCAGCATTTT. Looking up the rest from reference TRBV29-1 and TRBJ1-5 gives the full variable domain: SAVISQKPSRDICQRGTSLTIQCQVDSQVTMMFWYRQQPGQSLTLIATANQGSEATYESGFVIDKFPISRPNLTFSTLTVSNMSPEDSSIYLCSASLEANQPQHFGDGTRLSIL.

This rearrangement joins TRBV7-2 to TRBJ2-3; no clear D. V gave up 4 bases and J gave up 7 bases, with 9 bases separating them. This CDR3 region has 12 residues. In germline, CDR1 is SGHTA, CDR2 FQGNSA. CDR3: CASSSTTYTQYF. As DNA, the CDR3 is TGTGCCAGCAGCTCAACCACGTATACGCAGTATTTT.

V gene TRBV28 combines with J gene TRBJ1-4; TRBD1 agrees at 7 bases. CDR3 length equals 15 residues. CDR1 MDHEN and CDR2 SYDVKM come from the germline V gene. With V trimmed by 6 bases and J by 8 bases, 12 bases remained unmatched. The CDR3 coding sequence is TGTGCCAGCAGCACCTACAGGGGAAGTGAGGAAAAACTGTTTTTT. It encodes CASSTYRGSEEKLFF.

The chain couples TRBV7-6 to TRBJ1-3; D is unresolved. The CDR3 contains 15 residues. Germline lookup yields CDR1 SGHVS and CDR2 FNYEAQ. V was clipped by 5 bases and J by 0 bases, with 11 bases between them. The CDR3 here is CASSHPMSSGNTIYF. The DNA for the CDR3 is TGTGCCAGCAGCCATCCAATGAGCTCTGGAAACACCATATATTTT.

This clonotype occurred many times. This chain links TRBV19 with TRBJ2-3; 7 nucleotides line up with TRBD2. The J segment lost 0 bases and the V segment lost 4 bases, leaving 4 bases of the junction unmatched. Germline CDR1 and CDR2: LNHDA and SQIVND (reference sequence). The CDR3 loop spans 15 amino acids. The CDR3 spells CASSSRAGSTDTQYF. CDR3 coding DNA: TGTGCCAGTAGTAGCCGAGCGGGGAGCACAGATACGCAGTATTTT.

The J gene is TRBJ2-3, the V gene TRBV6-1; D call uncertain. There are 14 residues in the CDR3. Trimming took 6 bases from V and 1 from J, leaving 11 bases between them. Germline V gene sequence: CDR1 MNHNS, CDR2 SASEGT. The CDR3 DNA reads TGTGCCAGCAGACTTGGGCTGGGCACAGATACGCAGTATTTT. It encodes CASRLGLGTDTQYF.

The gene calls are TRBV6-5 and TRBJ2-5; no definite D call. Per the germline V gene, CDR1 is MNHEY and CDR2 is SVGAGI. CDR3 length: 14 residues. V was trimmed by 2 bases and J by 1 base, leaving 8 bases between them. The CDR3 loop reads CASSYPGSQETQYF. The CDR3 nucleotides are TGTGCCAGCAGTTACCCCGGGTCCCAAGAGACCCAGTACTTC.

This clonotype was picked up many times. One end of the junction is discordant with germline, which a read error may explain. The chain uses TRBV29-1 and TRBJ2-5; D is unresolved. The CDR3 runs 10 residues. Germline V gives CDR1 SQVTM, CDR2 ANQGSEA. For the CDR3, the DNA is TGCAGCGTTCAAGAAGAGACCCAGTACTTC. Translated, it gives CSVQEETQYF.

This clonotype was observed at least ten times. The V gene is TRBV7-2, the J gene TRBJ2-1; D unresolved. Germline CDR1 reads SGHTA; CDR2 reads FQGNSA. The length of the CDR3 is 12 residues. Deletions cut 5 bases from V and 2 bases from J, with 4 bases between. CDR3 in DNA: TGTGCCAGCAGCCGGACCTACAATGAGCAGTTCTTC. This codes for CASSRTYNEQFF.

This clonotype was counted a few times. CDR3 sequence reads: CSAAIQRGYNEQFF. CDR3 coding DNA: TGCAGTGCCGCTATACAGCGGGGGTACAATGAGCAGTTCTTC. V and J are TRBV20-1 and TRBJ2-1; 8 bases match TRBD2. The CDR3 runs to 14 residues. With V trimmed by 6 bases and J by 4 bases, 8 bases remained unmatched. Germline V lookup: CDR1 DFQATT, CDR2 SNEGSKA (reference sequence).

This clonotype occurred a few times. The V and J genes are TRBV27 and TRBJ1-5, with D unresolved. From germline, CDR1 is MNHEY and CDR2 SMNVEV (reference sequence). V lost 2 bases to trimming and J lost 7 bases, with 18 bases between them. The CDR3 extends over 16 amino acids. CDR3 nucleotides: TGTGCCAGCAGTTTAGTCGTGGACCCACGCGGCCAGCCCCAGCATTTT. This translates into CASSLVVDPRGQPQHF.

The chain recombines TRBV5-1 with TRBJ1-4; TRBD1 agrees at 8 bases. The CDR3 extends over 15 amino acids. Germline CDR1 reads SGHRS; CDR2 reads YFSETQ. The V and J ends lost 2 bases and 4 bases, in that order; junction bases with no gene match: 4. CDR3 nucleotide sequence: TGCGCCAGCAGCTTCCAGGGGGCTCTTAATGAAAAACTGTTTTTT. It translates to CASSFQGALNEKLFF.

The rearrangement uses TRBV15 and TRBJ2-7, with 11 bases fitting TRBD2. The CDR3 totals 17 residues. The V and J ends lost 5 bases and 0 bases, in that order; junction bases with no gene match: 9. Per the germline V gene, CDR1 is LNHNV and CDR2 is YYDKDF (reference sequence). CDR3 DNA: TGTGCCACCAGCCCATCGGGACTAGCGGCGACCTCCTACGAGCAGTACTTC. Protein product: CATSPSGLAATSYEQYF.

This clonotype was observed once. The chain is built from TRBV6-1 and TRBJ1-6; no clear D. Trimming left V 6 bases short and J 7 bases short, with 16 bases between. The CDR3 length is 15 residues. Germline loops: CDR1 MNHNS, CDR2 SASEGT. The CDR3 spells CASSPSRQSNSPLHF. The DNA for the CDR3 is TGTGCCAGCAGCCCAAGCCGGCAGAGCAATTCACCCCTCCACTTT.

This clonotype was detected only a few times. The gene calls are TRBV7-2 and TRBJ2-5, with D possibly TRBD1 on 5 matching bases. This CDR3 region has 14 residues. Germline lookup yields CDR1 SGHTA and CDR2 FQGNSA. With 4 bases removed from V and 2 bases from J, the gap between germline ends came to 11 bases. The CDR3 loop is CASSSRAGQETQYF. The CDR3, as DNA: TGTGCCAGCAGCTCCCGGGCAGGGCAAGAGACCCAGTACTTC. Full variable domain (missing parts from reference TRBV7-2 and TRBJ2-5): GAGVSQSPSNKVTEKGKDVELRCDPISGHTALYWYRQSLGQGLEFLIYFQGNSAPDKSGLPSDRFSAERTGGSVSTLTIQRTQQEDSAVYLCASSSRAGQETQYFGPGTRLLVL.

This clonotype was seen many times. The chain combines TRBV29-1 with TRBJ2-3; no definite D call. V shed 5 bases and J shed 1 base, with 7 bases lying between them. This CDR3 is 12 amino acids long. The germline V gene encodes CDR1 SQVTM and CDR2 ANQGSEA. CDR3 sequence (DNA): TGCAGCGTTCTGCTCCGCACAGATACGCAGTATTTT. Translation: CSVLLRTDTQYF.